This T cell receptor beta chain emerged from a study of tumor and adjacent non-tumor tissue in lung cancer (dated by TCRdb to 2016 to 2018). For the wider study: Patients with adenocarcinoma (12), squamous cell carcinoma (2) and small cell lung cancer (1) were included in the cohort. The study compared bulk TCRbeta repertoires between lung tumor tissue and matched distant non-tumor lung tissue from over 12 lung cancer patients. Sequencing generated a total of 130,000,000 or so productive TCRbeta reads, averaging around 4.3 million reads per sample. The roughly 15 patients were aged roughly 30 to 80 years, included about 10 men and 5 women, and had TNM stage I to III disease. TCRbeta CDR3 sequencing was performed on a few dozen paired specimens, with one tumor sample and one normal lung sample collected per patient.

Broad study findings and their caveats: Significantly higher TCR diversity (inverse Simpson) was observed in tumor tissue than in normal lung tissue (around 450 vs 160, P = 0.0075, Mann-Whitney U test). The sequencing platform is not named in the methods, and unique molecular identifiers are not mentioned. The top 100 clones accounted for a significantly larger cumulative portion of the repertoire in normal lung than in tumor tissue. Because peripheral blood was not sequenced, the blood TCRbeta repertoires of the lung cancer patients in the study went unexamined. Only about 15 patients were in the cohort, and the authors stated that larger samples and more detailed clinical data are needed. TCR diversity was significantly higher in younger patients, and greater tumor TCR diversity was associated with shorter overall survival and shorter disease-free survival.

In the case of this clonotype: Its antigen is not yet known. The input lacks base qualities; no much larger clone sits a single base away.

RNA was extracted from bulk unsorted tissue and checked for quality with a NanoDrop ND-1000 and an Agilent 2100. The normal lung samples consisted of distant non-tumor tissue collected more than 3 cm from the tumor edge. Newly diagnosed lung cancer patients without prior chemotherapy who had been admitted for thoracic surgery in China between August and November 2014 were enrolled as donors. The study excluded patients who had received radiotherapy or chemotherapy before or who had another cancer at the same time. Surgical tissue pieces of about 1-2.1 cm3 were preserved in RNAlater solution and stored at -80 °C until use. The cysteine opens and the phenylalanine closes a CDR3 of 17 amino acids. The entry retains the CDR3 DNA only, 51 bases that are in frame from base 1. The germline V gene gives CDR1 as SQVTM and CDR2 as ANQGSEA. The junction carries 21 bases between V and J, which are trimmed by 3 bases and 3 bases respectively.

Receptor libraries were prepared by multiplex PCR. Data came from an Illumina HiSeq 2500. TCRbeta libraries were constructed through three rounds of nested PCR with primers (Table S4) according to protocols modified from ARM-PCR. Before sequencing, PCR products of 200-500 bp were excised from the gel and purified with the QIAquick gel extraction kit. In the paper's pipeline: Trimmomatic was used to clean the reads, FLASH merged the cleaned reads into complete CDR3 sequences, and MiTCR assigned the sequences to V(D)J germline segments. Clonal diversity was computed as the inverse Simpson's index with VDJtools. In-frame sequences without a premature stop codon were defined as productive reads. TCRdb applied fastp at Q25 and MiXCR to the public reads, then kept only in-frame beta chains. Rows are unified per CDR3 protein, each entry keeping the most common DNA and genes. TCRdb's processing, not the authors', yielded these V and J calls. This sample holds fewer than 90,000 distinct CDR3 sequences; around 76% were observed only once. Jointly, the top ten make up 21% of the sample.

This TCR was recovered from a woman aged 50 to 60 with non-small cell lung cancer. The V gene is TRBV29-1 and the J gene is TRBJ2-1; the D gene remains uncertain. The sample consisted of distant non-tumor lung tissue. Here is the DNA: TGCAGCGTTGATGATCAAGGCGGCTGGAGCTTCTACAATGAGCAGTTCTTC. It translates as CSVDDQGGWSFYNEQFF.